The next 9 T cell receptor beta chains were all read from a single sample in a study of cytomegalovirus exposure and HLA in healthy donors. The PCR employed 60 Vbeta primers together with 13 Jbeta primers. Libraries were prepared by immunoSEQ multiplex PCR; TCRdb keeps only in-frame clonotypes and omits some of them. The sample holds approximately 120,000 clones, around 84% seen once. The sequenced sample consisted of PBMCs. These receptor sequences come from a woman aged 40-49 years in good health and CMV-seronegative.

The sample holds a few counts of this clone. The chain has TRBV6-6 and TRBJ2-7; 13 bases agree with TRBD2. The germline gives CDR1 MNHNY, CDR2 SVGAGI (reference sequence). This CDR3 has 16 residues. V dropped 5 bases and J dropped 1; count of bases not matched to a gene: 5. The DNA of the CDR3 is TGTGCCAGCAGTGCGGGACTAGCGGGAATTTCCTACGAGCAGTACTTC. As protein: CASSAGLAGISYEQYF.

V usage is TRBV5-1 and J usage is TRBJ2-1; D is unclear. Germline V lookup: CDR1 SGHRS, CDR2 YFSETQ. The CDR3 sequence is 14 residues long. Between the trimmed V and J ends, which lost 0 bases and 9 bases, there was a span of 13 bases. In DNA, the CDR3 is TGCGCCAGCAGCTTGGAATACCCCGGCGGTGAGCAGTTCTTC. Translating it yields CASSLEYPGGEQFF. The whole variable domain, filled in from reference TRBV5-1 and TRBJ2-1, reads KAGVTQTPRYLIKTRGQQVTLSCSPISGHRSVSWYQQTPGQGLQFLFEYFSETQRNKGNFPGRFSGRQFSNSRSEMNVSTLELGDSALYLCASSLEYPGGEQFFGPGTRLTVL.

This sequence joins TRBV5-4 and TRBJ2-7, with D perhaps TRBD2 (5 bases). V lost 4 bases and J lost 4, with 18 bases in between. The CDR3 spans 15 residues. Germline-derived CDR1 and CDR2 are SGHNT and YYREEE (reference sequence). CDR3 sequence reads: CASSPLGRSQYEQYF. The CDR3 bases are TGTGCCAGCAGCCCTCTAGGGAGAAGCCAATACGAGCAGTACTTC.

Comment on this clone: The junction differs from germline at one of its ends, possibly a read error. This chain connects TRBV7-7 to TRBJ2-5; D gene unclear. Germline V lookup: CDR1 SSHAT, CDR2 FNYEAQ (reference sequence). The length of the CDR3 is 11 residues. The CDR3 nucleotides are TGTGCTAGCAGCCCACAAGAGACCCAGTACTTC. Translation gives CASSPQETQYF.

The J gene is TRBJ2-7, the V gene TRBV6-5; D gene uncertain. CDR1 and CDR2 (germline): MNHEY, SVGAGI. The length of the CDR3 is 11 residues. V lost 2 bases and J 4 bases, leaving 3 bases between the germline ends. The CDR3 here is CASSYAYEQYF. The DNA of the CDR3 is TGTGCCAGCAGTTACGCGTACGAGCAGTACTTC.

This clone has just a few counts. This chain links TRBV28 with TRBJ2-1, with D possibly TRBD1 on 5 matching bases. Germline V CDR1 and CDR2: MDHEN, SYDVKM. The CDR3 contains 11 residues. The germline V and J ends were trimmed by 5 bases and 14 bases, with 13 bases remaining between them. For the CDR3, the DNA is TGTGCCAGCAGTCAGGGTGGTCCGGAGTTCTTC. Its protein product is CASSQGGPEFF.

The CDR3 nucleotides are TGTGCCAGCAGTGTGGACAGTAACTATGGCTACACCTTC. Translated, it gives CASSVDSNYGYTF. This chain links TRBV6-5 with TRBJ1-2; possible D gene TRBD1, 6 bases. The CDR3 spans 13 residues. CDR1 MNHEY and CDR2 SVGAGI come from the germline V gene. Trimming cost V 5 bases and J 1 base, with 8 bases left between them.

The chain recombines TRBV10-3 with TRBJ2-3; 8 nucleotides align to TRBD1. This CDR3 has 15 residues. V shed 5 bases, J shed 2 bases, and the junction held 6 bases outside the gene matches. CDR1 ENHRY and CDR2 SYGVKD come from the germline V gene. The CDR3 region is CAISLDRASTDTQYF. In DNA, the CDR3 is TGTGCCATCAGTCTGGACAGGGCCTCCACAGATACGCAGTATTTT.

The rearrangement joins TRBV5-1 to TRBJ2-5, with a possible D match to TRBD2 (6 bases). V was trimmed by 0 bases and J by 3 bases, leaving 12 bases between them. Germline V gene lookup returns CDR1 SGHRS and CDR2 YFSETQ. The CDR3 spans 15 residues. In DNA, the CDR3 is TGCGCCAGCAGCTTGGCCGGGACTGAAGAAGAGACCCAGTACTTC. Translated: CASSLAGTEEETQYF.